The T cell receptor (beta chain) described here comes from a study of control samples from healthy donors and cancer patients (dated by TCRdb to the early 2020s). The method behind the library was the immunoSEQ multiplex PCR assay. Here the immuneACCESS table is served through TCRdb, limited to in-frame sequences with V and J called. Missing clones are a known gap in these copies; in checked studies unresolved V genes cover under half, and the rest lacks a known reason. The sample profile shows just under 150,000 clones; approximately 92% of them were found once. The ten largest clones add up to 3% to 3.5% of the sample. From a lookup of the germline V gene (reference sequence), CDR1 and CDR2 are GTSNPN and SVGIG. The CDR3 spans 16 residues, from the cysteine through the phenylalanine. Only the CDR3 portion is preserved as DNA: 48 bases, with reading frame beginning at the first base. Trimming accounts for 1 base at V and 3 bases at J, while the number of junction bases matched to no gene is 10.

A note on this clone: Its binding antigen is unknown. Base qualities are missing; no much larger clone stands one base away.

This clonotype was sampled from a man aged 25-45 years in good health. Material: blood. The chain is encoded by TRBV30 joined to TRBJ2-7; a stretch of 9 junction bases matches TRBD2. The CDR3 region reads CAWSGNIAGDLYEQYF. The base sequence is TGTGCCTGGAGTGGAAACATAGCGGGGGACCTCTACGAGCAGTACTTC.